This T cell receptor beta chain was sequenced in a study of blood T cell repertoires in COVID-19. Some clones are missing from TCRdb's copy, which holds only in-frame ones; the method was immunoSEQ multiplex PCR. Of around 310,000 clones listed, over 75% are singletons. The CDR3 is 16 residues long. V was cut by 3 bases and J by 1 base, with 13 bases left in between. Germline-derived CDR1 and CDR2 are LNHDA and SQIVND (reference sequence). The table lists this clone with a count of one. The specimen was PBMCs or T cells enriched from blood (not recorded which). This chain links TRBV19 with TRBJ1-5, with D perhaps TRBD1 (5 bases). The origin of this receptor is a man aged 30-40 years who had recovered from COVID-19. In DNA, the CDR3 is TGTGCCAGTAGTATCTCGACGGAGGGGAGCAATCAGCCCCAGCATTTT. Protein product: CASSISTEGSNQPQHF.